The clone carrying this TCR beta chain was observed a few times. Its target is unknown. RNA transcripts gave rise to amplified TCR beta CDR3 regions. The study used the HTBI primer set for a first-round RT-PCR of the TCR CDR3. One entry per CDR3 protein results from TCRdb running MiXCR on the multiplex PCR reads. Here the sample spans some 490,000 distinct CDR3 sequences, 16% being singletons. These data are taken from a study of T cells in Graves' hyperthyroidism and ophthalmopathy. Germline values: CDR1 LGHNA, CDR2 YSLEER. The CDR3 has 14 residues. J gave up 4 bases and V 4 bases, and 2 bases lay outside the gene matches. Study observations and caveats: Expanded thyroid clonotypes (above 0.001) were mostly also found in blood. The model's output predicted ophthalmopathy at a median of approximately 6.5 months prior to onset.

The chain carries TRBV4-3 and TRBJ1-4; 8 bases align to TRBD1. Specimen: blood. The TCR sequence derives from a young woman with Graves' ophthalmopathy. The CDR3 here is CASSLGQVNEKLFF. The CDR3 coding sequence is TGCGCCAGCAGCCTGGGACAGGTTAATGAAAAACTGTTTTTT.